This T cell receptor (beta chain) was captured in a study of cytomegalovirus exposure and HLA in healthy donors. Broader study findings: Among TCR beta chains, those listed as cytomegalovirus-associated numbered over 150. Within the approximately 110 validation repertoires, first-cohort TCR clusters tended to co-occur, according to a later analysis. Cytomegalovirus status, reportedly, was diagnosed with high specificity and sensitivity by the classifier.

The method was immunoSEQ multiplex PCR; TCRdb's version includes in-frame clones alone and lacks a portion of them. The sample has 100,000 to 150,000 clones; roughly nine tenths are singletons. To note about this clone: Its target is not known.

The donors formed part of the roughly 110-subject validation cohort, distinct from the roughly 660-subject first cohort. Germline CDR1 reads MGHRA; CDR2 reads YSYEKL. The CDR3 consists of 16 residues. V lost 1 base and J lost 0, with 10 bases in between. The source is a woman under 30 in good health and CMV-seronegative. The chain combines TRBV4-1 with TRBJ2-4; D gene unclear. The sample consisted of PBMCs. CDR3 coding DNA: TGCGCCAGCAGCCAAGGGGCAGGTCTAGCCAAAAACATTCAGTACTTC. Its protein is CASSQGAGLAKNIQYF.